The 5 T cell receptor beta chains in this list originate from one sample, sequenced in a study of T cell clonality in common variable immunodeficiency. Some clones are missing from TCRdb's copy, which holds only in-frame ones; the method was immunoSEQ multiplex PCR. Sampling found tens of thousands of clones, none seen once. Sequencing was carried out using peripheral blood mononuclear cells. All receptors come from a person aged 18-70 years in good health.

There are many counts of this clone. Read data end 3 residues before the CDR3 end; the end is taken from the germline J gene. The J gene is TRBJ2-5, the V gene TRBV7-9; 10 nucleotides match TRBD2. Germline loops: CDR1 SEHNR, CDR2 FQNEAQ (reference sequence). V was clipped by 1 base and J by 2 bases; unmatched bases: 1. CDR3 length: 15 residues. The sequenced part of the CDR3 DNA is TGTGCCAGCAGCTTAGTAGCGGGGGGTCAAGAGACC. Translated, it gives CASSLVAGGQET. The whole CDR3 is CASSLVAGGQETQYF.

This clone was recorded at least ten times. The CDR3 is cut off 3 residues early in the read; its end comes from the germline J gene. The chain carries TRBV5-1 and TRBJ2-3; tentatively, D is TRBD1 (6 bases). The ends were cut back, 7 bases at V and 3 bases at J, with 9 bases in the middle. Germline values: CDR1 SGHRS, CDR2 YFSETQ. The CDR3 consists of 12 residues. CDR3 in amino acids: CASGQGTDTQYF. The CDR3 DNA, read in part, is TGCGCCAGCGGCCAGGGGACAGATACG. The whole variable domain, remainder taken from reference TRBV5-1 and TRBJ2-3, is KAGVTQTPRYLIKTRGQQVTLSCSPISGHRSVSWYQQTPGQGLQFLFEYFSETQRNKGNFPGRFSGRQFSNSRSEMNVSTLELGDSALYLCASGQGTDTQYFGPGTRLTVL.

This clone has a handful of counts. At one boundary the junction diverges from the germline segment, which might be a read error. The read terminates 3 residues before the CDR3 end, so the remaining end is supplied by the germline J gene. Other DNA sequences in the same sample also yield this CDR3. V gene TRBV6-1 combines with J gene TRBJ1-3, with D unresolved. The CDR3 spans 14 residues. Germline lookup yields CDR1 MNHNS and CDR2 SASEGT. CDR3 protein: CASSETYSGNTIYF. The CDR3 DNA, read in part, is TGTGCCAGCAGTGAGACATACTCTGGAAACACG.

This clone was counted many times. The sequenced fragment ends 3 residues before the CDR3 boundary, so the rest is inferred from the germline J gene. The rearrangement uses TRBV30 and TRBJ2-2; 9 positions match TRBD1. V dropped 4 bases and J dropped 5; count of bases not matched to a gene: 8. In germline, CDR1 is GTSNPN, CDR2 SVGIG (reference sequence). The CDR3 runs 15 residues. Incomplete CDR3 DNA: TGTGCCTGGACAGGGCTGACAGGGGGAACCGGGGAG. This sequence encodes CAWTGLTGGTGE. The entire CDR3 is CAWTGLTGGTGELFF.

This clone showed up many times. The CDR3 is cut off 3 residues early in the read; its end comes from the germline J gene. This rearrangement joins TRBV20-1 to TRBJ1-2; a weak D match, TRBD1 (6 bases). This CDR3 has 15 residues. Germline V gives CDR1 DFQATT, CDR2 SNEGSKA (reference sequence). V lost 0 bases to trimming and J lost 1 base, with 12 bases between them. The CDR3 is CSARDIGGSNYGYTF. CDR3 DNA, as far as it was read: TGCAGTGCTAGAGATATAGGGGGTAGTAACTATGGC.